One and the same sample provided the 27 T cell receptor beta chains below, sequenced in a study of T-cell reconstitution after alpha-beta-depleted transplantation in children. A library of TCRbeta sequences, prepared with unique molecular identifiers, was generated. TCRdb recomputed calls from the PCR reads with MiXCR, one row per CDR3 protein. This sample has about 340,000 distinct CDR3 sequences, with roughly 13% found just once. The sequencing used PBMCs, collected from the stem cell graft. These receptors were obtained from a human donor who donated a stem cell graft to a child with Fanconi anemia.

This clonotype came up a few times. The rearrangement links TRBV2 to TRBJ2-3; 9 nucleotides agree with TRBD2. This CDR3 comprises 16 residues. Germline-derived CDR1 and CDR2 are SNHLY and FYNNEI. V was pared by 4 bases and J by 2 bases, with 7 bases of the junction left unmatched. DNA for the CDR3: TGTGCCAGCAGTGGGGCTAGCGGGGAACCCACAGATACGCAGTATTTT. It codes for CASSGASGEPTDTQYF.

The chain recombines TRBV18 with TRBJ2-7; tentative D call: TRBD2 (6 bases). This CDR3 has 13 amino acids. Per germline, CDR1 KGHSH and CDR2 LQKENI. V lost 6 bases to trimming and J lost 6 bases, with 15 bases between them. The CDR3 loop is CASSPERGIEQYF. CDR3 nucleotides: TGTGCCAGCTCCCCGGAACGGGGGATCGAGCAGTACTTC.

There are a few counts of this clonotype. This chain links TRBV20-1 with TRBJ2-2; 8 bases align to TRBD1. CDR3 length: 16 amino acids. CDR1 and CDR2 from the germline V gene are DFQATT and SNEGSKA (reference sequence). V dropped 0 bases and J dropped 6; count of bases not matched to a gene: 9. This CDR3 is CSARDMTGVVAGELFF. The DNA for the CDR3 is TGCAGTGCTAGAGATATGACAGGGGTTGTCGCCGGGGAGCTGTTTTTT.

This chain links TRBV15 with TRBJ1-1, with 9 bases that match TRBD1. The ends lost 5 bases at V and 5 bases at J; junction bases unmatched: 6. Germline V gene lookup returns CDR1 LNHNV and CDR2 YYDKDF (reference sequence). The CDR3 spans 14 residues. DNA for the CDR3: TGTGCCACCAGCGAGGGACAGGGAGCTACTGAAGCTTTCTTT. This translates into CATSEGQGATEAFF.

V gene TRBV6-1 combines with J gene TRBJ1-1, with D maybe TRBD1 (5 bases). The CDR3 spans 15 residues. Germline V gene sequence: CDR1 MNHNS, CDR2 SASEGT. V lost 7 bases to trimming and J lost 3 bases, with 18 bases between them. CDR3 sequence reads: CASMVGQGIDTEAFF. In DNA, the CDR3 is TGTGCCAGCATGGTCGGGCAGGGTATTGACACTGAAGCTTTCTTT.

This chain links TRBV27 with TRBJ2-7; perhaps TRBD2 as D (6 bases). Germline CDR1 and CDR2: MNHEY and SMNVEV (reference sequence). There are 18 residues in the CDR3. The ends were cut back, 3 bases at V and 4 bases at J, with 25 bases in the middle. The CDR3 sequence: CASSFGGATGSSFYEQYF. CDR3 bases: TGTGCCAGCAGTTTCGGAGGGGCGACCGGGTCCAGCTTTTACGAGCAGTACTTC.

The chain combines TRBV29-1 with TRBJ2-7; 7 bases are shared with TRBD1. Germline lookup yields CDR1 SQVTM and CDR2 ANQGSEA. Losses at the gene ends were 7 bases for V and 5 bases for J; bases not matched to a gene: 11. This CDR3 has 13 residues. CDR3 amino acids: CSAQGQRNHEQYF. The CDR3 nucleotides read TGCAGCGCCCAGGGACAGAGGAACCACGAGCAGTACTTC.

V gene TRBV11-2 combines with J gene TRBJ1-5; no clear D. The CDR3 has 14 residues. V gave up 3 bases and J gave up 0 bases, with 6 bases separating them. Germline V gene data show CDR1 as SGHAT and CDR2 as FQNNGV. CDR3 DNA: TGTGCCAGCAGCTTCCGTAATAGCAATCAGCCCCAGCATTTT. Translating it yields CASSFRNSNQPQHF.

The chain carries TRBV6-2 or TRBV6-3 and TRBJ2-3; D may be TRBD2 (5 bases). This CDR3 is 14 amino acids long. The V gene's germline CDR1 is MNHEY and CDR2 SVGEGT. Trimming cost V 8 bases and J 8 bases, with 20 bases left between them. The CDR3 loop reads CASQLSGAVGTQYF. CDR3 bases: TGTGCCAGCCAACTAAGCGGTGCAGTTGGTACGCAGTATTTT.

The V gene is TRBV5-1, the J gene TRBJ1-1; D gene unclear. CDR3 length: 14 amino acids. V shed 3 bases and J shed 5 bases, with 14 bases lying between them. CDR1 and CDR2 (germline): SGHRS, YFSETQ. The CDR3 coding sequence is TGCGCCAGCAGCTGGAAGTCGACAATAACTGAAGCTTTCTTT. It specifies CASSWKSTITEAFF.

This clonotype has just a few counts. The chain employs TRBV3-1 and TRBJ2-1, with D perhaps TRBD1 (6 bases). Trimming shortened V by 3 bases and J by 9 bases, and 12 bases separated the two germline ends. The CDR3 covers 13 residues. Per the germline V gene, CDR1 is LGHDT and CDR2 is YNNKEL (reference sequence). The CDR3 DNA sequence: TGTGCCAGCAGCCAGCAGGGGTCCGGTGAGCAGTTCTTC. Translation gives CASSQQGSGEQFF.

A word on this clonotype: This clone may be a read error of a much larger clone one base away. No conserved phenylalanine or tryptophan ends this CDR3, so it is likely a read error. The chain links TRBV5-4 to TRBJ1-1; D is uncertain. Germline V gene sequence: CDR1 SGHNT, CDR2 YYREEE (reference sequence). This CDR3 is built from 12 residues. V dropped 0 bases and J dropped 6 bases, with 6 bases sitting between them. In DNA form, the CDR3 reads TGTGCCAGCAGCTTGGGGGCGGCTGAAGCTTTCGTT. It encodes CASSLGAAEAFV.

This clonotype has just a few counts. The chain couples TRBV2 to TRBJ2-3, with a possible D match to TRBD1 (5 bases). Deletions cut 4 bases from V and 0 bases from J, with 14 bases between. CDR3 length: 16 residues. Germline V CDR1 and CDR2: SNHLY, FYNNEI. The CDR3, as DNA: TGTGCCAGCAGTGTTTCAGGGATCCTTAGCACAGATACGCAGTATTTT. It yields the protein CASSVSGILSTDTQYF.

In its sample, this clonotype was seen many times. The CDR3 region has the DNA TGCAGCGCCGACACTCACAATGAGCAGTTCTTC. Translated, it gives CSADTHNEQFF. This chain joins TRBV29-1 and TRBJ2-1; D is ambiguous. The CDR3 has 11 amino acids. V was trimmed by 7 bases and J by 5 bases, leaving 9 bases between them. CDR1 SQVTM and CDR2 ANQGSEA come from the germline V gene.

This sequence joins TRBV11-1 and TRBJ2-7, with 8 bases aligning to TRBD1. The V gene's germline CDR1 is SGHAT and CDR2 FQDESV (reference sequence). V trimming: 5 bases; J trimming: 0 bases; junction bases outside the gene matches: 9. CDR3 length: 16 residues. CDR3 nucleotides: TGTGCCAGCAGCCGATCCCGGGACAGGCTCTCCTACGAGCAGTACTTC. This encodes CASSRSRDRLSYEQYF.

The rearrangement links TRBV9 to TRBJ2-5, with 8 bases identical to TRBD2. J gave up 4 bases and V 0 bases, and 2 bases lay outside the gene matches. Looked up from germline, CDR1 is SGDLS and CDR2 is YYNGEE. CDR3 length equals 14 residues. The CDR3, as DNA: TGTGCCAGCAGCGTAGCTCGGGGGGGAGAGACCCAGTACTTC. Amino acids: CASSVARGGETQYF.

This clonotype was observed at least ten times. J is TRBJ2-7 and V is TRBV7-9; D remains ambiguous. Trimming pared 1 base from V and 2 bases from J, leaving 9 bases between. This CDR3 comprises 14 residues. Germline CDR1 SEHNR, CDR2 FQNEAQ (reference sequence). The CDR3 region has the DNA TGTGCCAGCAGCTTAGTTACGCTTCCCTACGAGCAGTACTTC. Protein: CASSLVTLPYEQYF.

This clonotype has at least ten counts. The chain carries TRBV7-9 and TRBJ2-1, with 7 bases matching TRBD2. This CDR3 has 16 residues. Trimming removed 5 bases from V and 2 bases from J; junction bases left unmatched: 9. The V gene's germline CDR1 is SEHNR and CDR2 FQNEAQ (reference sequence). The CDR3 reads CASSPWTSFAYNEQFF. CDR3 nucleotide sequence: TGTGCCAGCAGCCCCTGGACTAGTTTCGCCTACAATGAGCAGTTCTTC.

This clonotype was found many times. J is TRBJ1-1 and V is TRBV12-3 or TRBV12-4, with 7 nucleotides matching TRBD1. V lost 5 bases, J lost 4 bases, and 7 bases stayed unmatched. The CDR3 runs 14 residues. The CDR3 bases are TGTGCCAGCAGTCCACAACAGGGGTCCACTGAAGCTTTCTTT. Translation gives CASSPQQGSTEAFF.

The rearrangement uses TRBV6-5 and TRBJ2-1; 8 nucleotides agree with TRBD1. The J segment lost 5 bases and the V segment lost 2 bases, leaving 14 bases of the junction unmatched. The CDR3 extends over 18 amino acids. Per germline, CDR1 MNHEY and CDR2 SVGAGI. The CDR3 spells CASSYRIPGTGYNNEQFF. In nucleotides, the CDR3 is TGTGCCAGCAGTTACCGGATTCCCGGGACAGGTTATAACAATGAGCAGTTCTTC.

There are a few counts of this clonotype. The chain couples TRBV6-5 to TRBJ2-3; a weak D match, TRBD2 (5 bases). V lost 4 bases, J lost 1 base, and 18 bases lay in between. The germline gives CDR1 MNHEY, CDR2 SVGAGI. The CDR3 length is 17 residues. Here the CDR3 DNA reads TGTGCCAGCAGTTCACAACCGCCCCAGGAGGGCACAGATACGCAGTATTTT. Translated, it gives CASSSQPPQEGTDTQYF.

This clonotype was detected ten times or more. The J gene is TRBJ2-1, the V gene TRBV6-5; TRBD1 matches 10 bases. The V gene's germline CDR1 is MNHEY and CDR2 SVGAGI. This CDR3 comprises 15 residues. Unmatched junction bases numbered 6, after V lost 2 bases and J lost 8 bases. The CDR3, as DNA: TGTGCCAGCAGTTACAAGGGGACAGGGGACCATGAGCAGTTCTTC. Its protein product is CASSYKGTGDHEQFF.

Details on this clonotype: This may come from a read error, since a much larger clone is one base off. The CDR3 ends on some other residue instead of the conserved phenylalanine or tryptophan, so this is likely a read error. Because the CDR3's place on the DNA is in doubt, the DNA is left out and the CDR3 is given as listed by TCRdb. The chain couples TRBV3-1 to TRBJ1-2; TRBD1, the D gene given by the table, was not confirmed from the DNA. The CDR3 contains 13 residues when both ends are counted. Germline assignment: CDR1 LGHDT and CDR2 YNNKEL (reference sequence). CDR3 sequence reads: CASSGQLFYEWTY.

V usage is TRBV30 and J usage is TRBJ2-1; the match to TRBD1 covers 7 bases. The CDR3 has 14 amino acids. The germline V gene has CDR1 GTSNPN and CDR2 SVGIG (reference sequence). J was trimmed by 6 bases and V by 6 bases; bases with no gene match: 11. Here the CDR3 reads CACSQGPVTNEQFF. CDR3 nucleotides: TGTGCCTGCTCACAGGGGCCTGTCACCAATGAGCAGTTCTTC.

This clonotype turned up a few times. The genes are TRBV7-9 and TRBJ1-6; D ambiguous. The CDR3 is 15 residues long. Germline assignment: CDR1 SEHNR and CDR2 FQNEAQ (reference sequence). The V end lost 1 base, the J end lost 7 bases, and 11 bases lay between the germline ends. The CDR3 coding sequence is TGTGCCAGCAGCTTAGAGCTGGGGTGGAATTCACCCCTCCACTTT. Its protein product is CASSLELGWNSPLHF.

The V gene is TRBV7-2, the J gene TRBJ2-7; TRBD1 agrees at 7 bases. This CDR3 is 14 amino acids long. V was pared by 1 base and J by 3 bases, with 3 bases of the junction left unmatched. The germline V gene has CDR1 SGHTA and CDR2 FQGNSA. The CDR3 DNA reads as TGTGCCAGCAGCTTAGTGCACAGGGGCTACGAGCAGTACTTC. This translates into CASSLVHRGYEQYF.

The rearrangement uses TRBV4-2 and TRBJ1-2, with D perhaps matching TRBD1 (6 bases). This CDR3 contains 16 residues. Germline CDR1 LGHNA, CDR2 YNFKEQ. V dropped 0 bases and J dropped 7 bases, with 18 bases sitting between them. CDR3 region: CASSQDLRDNPSGYTF. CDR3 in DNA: TGTGCCAGCAGCCAAGATCTACGGGACAACCCTTCTGGCTACACCTTC.